This TCR beta chain was captured by sequencing in a study of blood T cell repertoires in COVID-19. Background on the study: Samples of COVID-19 (acute and convalescent) were obtained from the United States, Italy and Spain. Sources were T cells, B-cell-depleted T cells, or PBMCs; the material itself was cDNA or gDNA.

Study processing details: Estimation of nucleated cell counts was performed using reference gene primer amplification. Clones were read by immunoSEQ multiplex PCR, and TCRdb kept only the in-frame ones, dropping some. That table supplies the V and J calls and clone size; D and trimming were determined from the DNA. The sample has approximately 180,000 clones; around 87% are singletons. This CDR3 is 13 amino acids long. CDR1 MNHEY and CDR2 SVGEGT come from the germline V gene. V shed 5 bases and J 3 bases; nucleotides not matched to a gene: 3. The chain recombines TRBV6-2 or TRBV6-3 with TRBJ2-7, with 8 bases identical to TRBD2. Sequencing was done on a sample of peripheral blood. The origin of this receptor is a man aged 35 to 55 with active or convalescent COVID-19. The CDR3 bases are TGTGCCAGCAGTCGGGGGGGGGTCTACGAGCAGTACTTC. This sequence encodes CASSRGGVYEQYF.